What follows are 32 T cell receptor beta chains derived from one specimen sequenced in a study of blood T cell repertoires in COVID-19. Profiling relied on immunoSEQ multiplex PCR, and the TCRdb table lists in-frame clones only, not all of them. The sample lists fewer than 300,000 clones, 75% to 90% occurring once. Sequencing was carried out using PBMCs or T cells enriched from blood (not recorded which). All receptors come from a woman aged 45-59 years who had recovered from COVID-19.

V gene TRBV7-2 combines with J gene TRBJ1-1, with TRBD1 identical over 7 bases. V lost 5 bases, J lost 1 base, and 7 bases stayed unmatched. The germline V gene encodes CDR1 SGHTA and CDR2 FQGNSA. The CDR3 runs 15 residues. CDR3 sequence reads: CASSKGQRKNTEAFF. The CDR3 DNA sequence: TGTGCCAGCAGCAAGGGACAGAGAAAGAACACTGAAGCTTTCTTT.

The CDR3 loop is CASSAGGAVPEAFF. Here the CDR3 DNA reads TGCGCCAGCAGCGCCGGAGGAGCTGTACCTGAAGCTTTCTTT. The rearrangement links TRBV10-1 to TRBJ1-1, with D unclear. The CDR3 extends over 14 amino acids. Germline CDR1 reads WNHNN; CDR2 reads SYGVQD (reference sequence). Trimming pared 6 bases from V and 6 bases from J, leaving 17 bases between.

This chain uses TRBV28 with TRBJ2-5, with 9 bases aligning to TRBD1. With 8 bases clipped from V and 2 bases from J, the junction kept 9 bases outside the gene matches. Germline V gene data show CDR1 as MDHEN and CDR2 as SYDVKM. The CDR3 loop spans 15 amino acids. In DNA, the CDR3 is TGTGCCAGCGCCGCGCCGGGACAGGGTCAAGAGACCCAGTACTTC. Translating gives CASAAPGQGQETQYF.

The chain uses TRBV5-6 and TRBJ1-4; 7 nucleotides line up with TRBD1. Germline lookup yields CDR1 SGHDT and CDR2 YYEEEE. CDR3 size: 16 residues. V gave up 0 bases and J gave up 2 bases; unmatched junction bases: 4. The CDR3 sequence: CASSLDRGVTNEKLFF. The CDR3 nucleotides read TGTGCCAGCAGCTTGGACAGGGGAGTGACTAATGAAAAACTGTTTTTT.

This chain's CDR3 is CASGSSSRLRISPLHF. CDR3 coding DNA: TGTGCCAGCGGAAGCTCCTCGAGGCTTAGGATTTCACCCCTCCACTTT. The J gene is TRBJ1-6, the V gene TRBV27; D remains unclear. Germline CDR1 and CDR2: MNHEY and SMNVEV (reference sequence). The length of the CDR3 is 16 residues. V was shortened by 8 bases and J by 9 bases, with 23 bases between the two germline ends.

A few counts support this clone. V and J are TRBV28 and TRBJ1-1, with 8 bases that match TRBD1. The CDR3 extends over 11 amino acids. With 7 bases clipped from V and 11 bases from J, the junction kept 6 bases outside the gene matches. Germline CDR1 and CDR2: MDHEN and SYDVKM. For the CDR3, the DNA is TGTGCCAGCATTTCAACAGGGGGGGCTTTCTTT. Translating it yields CASISTGGAFF.

V usage is TRBV11-3 and J usage is TRBJ2-5; TRBD2 matches at 7 bases. The CDR3 runs to 16 residues. The germline V gene encodes CDR1 SGHNT and CDR2 YENEEA. The V gene end was trimmed by 1 base and the J gene end by 5 bases; junction bases not matched to a gene: 10. The CDR3 DNA reads as TGTGCCAGCAGCTTAGCTGCGGGGGTCGCCCGGGAGACCCAGTACTTC. Protein: CASSLAAGVARETQYF. The whole variable domain, filled in from reference TRBV11-3 and TRBJ2-5, reads EAGVVQSPRYKIIEKKQPVAFWCNPISGHNTLYWYLQNLGQGPELLIRYENEEAVDDSQLPKDRFSAERLKGVDSTLKIQPAELGDSAVYLCASSLAAGVARETQYFGPGTRLLVL.

V usage is TRBV4-1 and J usage is TRBJ1-6; the D is unclear. With 0 bases removed from V and 8 bases from J, the gap between germline ends came to 11 bases. The germline V gene has CDR1 MGHRA and CDR2 YSYEKL. The CDR3 runs 15 residues. The CDR3 spells CASSQDGSPHSPLHF. In DNA form, the CDR3 reads TGCGCCAGCAGCCAAGATGGGAGCCCCCATTCACCCCTCCACTTT.

On this clone: This specimen includes other DNA sequences encoding the same CDR3. This chain joins TRBV5-1 and TRBJ1-1, with TRBD1 matching 7 bases. Trimming at V came to 5 bases and at J to 2 bases, leaving 6 bases not matched to a gene. This CDR3 is built from 14 residues. The V gene's germline CDR1 is SGHRS and CDR2 YFSETQ. Here the CDR3 DNA reads TGCGCCAGCAGTTTTGGGACAGCCAACACTGAAGCTTTCTTT. This codes for CASSFGTANTEAFF.

This clone was recorded once. This chain joins TRBV5-1 and TRBJ2-1, with TRBD1 matching 7 bases. The CDR3 runs 14 residues. The germline gives CDR1 SGHRS, CDR2 YFSETQ. Unmatched junction bases numbered 7, after V lost 6 bases and J lost 4 bases. CDR3 DNA sequence: TGCGCCAGCACCTCCGGGACAGTATACAATGAGCAGTTCTTC. Protein: CASTSGTVYNEQFF.

There are a few counts of this clone. The V call is TRBV7-2, the J call TRBJ2-1, with TRBD2 matching 7 bases. Germline CDR1 and CDR2: SGHTA and FQGNSA. Germline trimming cut 1 base from V and 0 bases from J; bases unmatched to any gene: 3. CDR3 length: 16 residues. CDR3 region: CASSLGIAGSYNEQFF. For the CDR3, the DNA is TGTGCCAGCAGCTTAGGTATAGCGGGCTCCTACAATGAGCAGTTCTTC.

The genes are TRBV19 and TRBJ1-1; the D gene is possibly TRBD1 (5 bases). The germline V and J ends were trimmed by 7 bases and 1 base, with 13 bases remaining between them. This CDR3 comprises 14 residues. Germline assignment: CDR1 LNHDA and CDR2 SQIVND (reference sequence). The CDR3 DNA reads as TGTGCCAGTACCCGGGGGGGGACGAACACTGAAGCTTTCTTT. Translating gives CASTRGGTNTEAFF.

This clone was found a few times. This chain connects TRBV15 to TRBJ1-4; D remains ambiguous. CDR1 is LNHNV, CDR2 YYDKDF, per germline (reference sequence). This CDR3 has 16 residues. With 0 bases removed from V and 8 bases from J, the gap between germline ends came to 16 bases. The CDR3 coding sequence is TGTGCCACCAGCAGAGATTCCGCAGGTCCAAGCGAAAAACTGTTTTTT. Its protein product is CATSRDSAGPSEKLFF.

The rearrangement joins TRBV28 to TRBJ2-1; the match to TRBD2 covers 7 bases. Germline CDR1 MDHEN, CDR2 SYDVKM. J gave up 2 bases and V 4 bases, and 11 bases lay outside the gene matches. CDR3 length: 17 amino acids. The CDR3 DNA is TGTGCCAGCAGTTCCACCGGGACTACTTCAACCTACAATGAGCAGTTCTTC. Amino acids: CASSSTGTTSTYNEQFF.

This clone was found once. The chain has TRBV25-1 and TRBJ1-4; 10 bases are shared with TRBD1. V was clipped by 4 bases and J by 6 bases; unmatched bases: 8. Germline assignment: CDR1 MGHDK and CDR2 SYGVNS. CDR3 length equals 16 residues. The CDR3 spells CASSASPGTGDEKLFF. CDR3 DNA: TGTGCCAGCAGTGCCTCCCCCGGGACAGGGGATGAAAAACTGTTTTTT.

This CDR3 is CASSASGTGNTEAFF. Here the CDR3 DNA reads TGTGCCAGCAGCGCTTCCGGGACAGGGAACACTGAAGCTTTCTTT. The rearrangement joins TRBV9 to TRBJ1-1; TRBD1 matches 8 bases. The CDR3 covers 15 residues. Germline values: CDR1 SGDLS, CDR2 YYNGEE. Losses at the gene ends were 3 bases for V and 1 base for J; bases not matched to a gene: 5.

The chain carries TRBV2 and TRBJ1-2; TRBD1 matches at 7 bases. V dropped 6 bases and J dropped 8; count of bases not matched to a gene: 15. The CDR3 is made up of 15 amino acids. The germline gives CDR1 SNHLY, CDR2 FYNNEI. The CDR3 sequence: CASRDSPETGIGYTF. The CDR3 nucleotides are TGTGCCAGCAGGGATTCTCCCGAGACAGGGATAGGCTACACCTTC.

J is TRBJ1-4 and V is TRBV7-9; D is unresolved. The CDR3 consists of 15 residues. Looked up from germline, CDR1 is SEHNR and CDR2 is FQNEAQ (reference sequence). Trimming cost V 4 bases and J 14 bases, with 23 bases left between them. In DNA, the CDR3 is TGTGCCAGCAGCTCTAGAATCGGGGAGGGTCGACTGCTGTTTTTT. This encodes CASSSRIGEGRLLFF.

The V gene is TRBV20-1, the J gene TRBJ2-3, with 9 nucleotides matching TRBD2. The CDR3 is 15 amino acids. Germline V gene data show CDR1 as DFQATT and CDR2 as SNEGSKA (reference sequence). With V trimmed by 3 bases and J by 2 bases, 6 bases remained unmatched. As DNA, the CDR3 is TGCAGTGCTAGTATCGGACTAGCGAACACAGATACGCAGTATTTT. As protein: CSASIGLANTDTQYF.

The chain carries TRBV12-3 or TRBV12-4 and TRBJ1-6; D may be TRBD1 (6 bases). The CDR3 sequence is 12 residues long. V lost 4 bases and J lost 10, with 8 bases in between. Here the CDR3 reads CASSYRDSPLHF. The CDR3 DNA follows: TGTGCCAGCAGTTACAGGGACTCACCCCTCCACTTT.

The J gene is TRBJ1-4, the V gene TRBV7-9; D is unresolved. The germline V gene encodes CDR1 SEHNR and CDR2 FQNEAQ (reference sequence). The CDR3 totals 16 residues. Trimming left V 5 bases short and J 5 bases short, with 18 bases between. CDR3 amino acids: CASSPSWPGGNEKLFF. CDR3 in DNA: TGTGCCAGCAGCCCCAGTTGGCCAGGCGGGAATGAAAAACTGTTTTTT. Full variable domain (remainder filled in from reference TRBV7-9 and TRBJ1-4): DTGVSQNPRHKITKRGQNVTFRCDPISEHNRLYWYRQTLGQGPEFLTYFQNEAQLEKSRLLSDRFSAERPKGSFSTLEIQRTEQGDSAMYLCASSPSWPGGNEKLFFGSGTQLSVL.

This rearrangement joins TRBV6-5 to TRBJ2-7, with D unresolved. Germline CDR1 reads MNHEY; CDR2 reads SVGAGI. This CDR3 is 12 amino acids long. With 0 bases removed from V and 6 bases from J, the gap between germline ends came to 6 bases. This chain's CDR3 is CASSYSASEQYF. Written as DNA, the CDR3 is TGTGCCAGCAGTTACTCTGCTAGCGAGCAGTACTTC.

The CDR3 region is CASSFARGRADSGNTIYF. The CDR3 DNA sequence: TGTGCCAGCAGCTTCGCGCGGGGGCGGGCTGACTCTGGAAACACCATATATTTT. This sequence joins TRBV7-9 and TRBJ1-3; D is perhaps TRBD1 (6 bases). The CDR3 consists of 18 residues. CDR1 is SEHNR, CDR2 FQNEAQ, per germline (reference sequence). The germline V and J ends were trimmed by 3 bases and 0 bases, with 18 bases remaining between them.

The rearrangement joins TRBV5-1 to TRBJ1-5; TRBD1 might be the D (5 bases). The CDR3 is 15 residues long. Between the trimmed V and J ends, which lost 4 bases and 0 bases, there was a span of 11 bases. The germline V gene encodes CDR1 SGHRS and CDR2 YFSETQ. DNA of the CDR3: TGCGCCAGCAGCGAGACAGATTATAGCAATCAGCCCCAGCATTTT. Translating it yields CASSETDYSNQPQHF.

The chain uses TRBV10-3 and TRBJ2-1; D may be TRBD2 (6 bases). Germline-derived CDR1 and CDR2 are ENHRY and SYGVKD. Trimming removed 4 bases from V and 10 bases from J, with 11 bases in between. The CDR3 totals 12 residues. The CDR3 here is CAISASLAEQFF. CDR3 coding DNA: TGTGCCATCAGTGCCTCTCTAGCGGAGCAGTTCTTC.

The chain employs TRBV30 and TRBJ2-3; 7 bases are shared with TRBD2. The CDR3 runs to 16 residues. V gave up 1 base and J gave up 4 bases; unmatched junction bases: 11. The germline V gene encodes CDR1 GTSNPN and CDR2 SVGIG (reference sequence). CDR3 coding DNA: TGTGCCTGGAGTGCCGGGCGGGGAGGGTCCCCAGATACGCAGTATTTT. As protein: CAWSAGRGGSPDTQYF.

The chain combines TRBV12-3 or TRBV12-4 with TRBJ1-1; D is undetermined. The V gene lost 7 bases and the J gene lost 1 base, with 10 bases spanning the gap. The CDR3 contains 13 residues. CDR3 region: CASTMQWNTEAFF. Here the CDR3 DNA reads TGTGCCAGCACCATGCAGTGGAACACTGAAGCTTTCTTT.

The chain joins TRBV5-1 to TRBJ2-1; 10 bases are shared with TRBD1. This CDR3 has 17 amino acids. The junction had 11 bases not matched to a gene; V was cut back by 3 bases and J by 5 bases. CDR1 SGHRS and CDR2 YFSETQ come from the germline V gene. The CDR3 sequence: CASSSSPAGTGDNEQFF. In nucleotides, the CDR3 is TGCGCCAGCAGCTCGAGCCCTGCCGGGACAGGGGACAATGAGCAGTTCTTC.

This rearrangement joins TRBV7-9 to TRBJ1-1; 9 bases align to TRBD1. Germline lookup yields CDR1 SEHNR and CDR2 FQNEAQ (reference sequence). The CDR3 runs to 14 residues. After removal of 5 bases from V and 4 bases from J, the junction contained 5 bases not matched to a gene. The CDR3 DNA follows: TGTGCCAGCAGCCCGGACAGGGGTGGCACTGAAGCTTTCTTT. Translated: CASSPDRGGTEAFF.

CDR3 protein: CSVEDRQEVIYGYTF. The CDR3 DNA reads as TGCAGCGTTGAAGATCGTCAGGAGGTTATCTATGGCTACACCTTC. The rearrangement uses TRBV29-1 and TRBJ1-2; D call uncertain. Germline CDR1 reads SQVTM; CDR2 reads ANQGSEA. The CDR3 contains 15 residues. Trimming removed 0 bases from V and 4 bases from J, with 15 bases in between.

This clone is a singleton in its sample. The V gene is TRBV10-3, the J gene TRBJ1-2; 9 bases fit TRBD1. CDR1 and CDR2 (germline): ENHRY, SYGVKD. The length of the CDR3 is 15 residues. The V segment lost 3 bases and the J segment 2 bases; nucleotides outside the gene matches: 4. The CDR3 region is CAISDQQGANYGYTF. CDR3 in DNA: TGTGCCATCAGTGACCAACAGGGGGCGAACTATGGCTACACCTTC.

The chain links TRBV3-1 (or the pseudogene TRBV3-2) to TRBJ1-3, with a weak D call TRBD1 (5 bases). This CDR3 spans 17 amino acids. Germline V gives CDR1 LGHDT, CDR2 YNNKEL (reference sequence). The V end lost 4 bases, the J end lost 2 bases, and 18 bases lay between the germline ends. CDR3 nucleotides: TGTGCCAGCAGCCGCTCCCGGTTGGCAGGGACTGGAAACACCATATATTTT. This sequence encodes CASSRSRLAGTGNTIYF.